This T cell receptor beta chain was sequenced during a study of T-cell reconstitution after alpha-beta-depleted transplantation in children. General study points: About two months after transplant, alpha-beta T cells reportedly came from several hundred expanded graft clones.

The CDR3 contains 17 residues. Germline CDR1 and CDR2: DFQATT and SNEGSKA (reference sequence). As concerns this clonotype: The antigen is undetermined. An end of the junction differs from the germline gene, which may be a read error.

Using unique molecular identifiers, the investigators prepared the TCRbeta library. MiXCR, run by TCRdb on the PCR reads, gives a single entry per CDR3 protein. In the table there are about 580,000 distinct CDR3 sequences, 23% of which are singletons. This sequence originates from a boy younger than two who had a stem cell transplant for acute myeloid leukemia, so the T cells may come from the graft donor. Sequences were derived from PBMCs, mostly from graft donor cells, sampled 360 days after TCRalphabeta/CD19-depleted stem cell transplant. The chain combines TRBV20-1 with TRBJ2-1; possible D gene TRBD2, 6 bases. CDR3 nucleotides: TGCAATGCTAGAGATCTAAGGGTGGGGGGTTCCTACAATGAGCAGTTCTTC. It yields the protein CNARDLRVGGSYNEQFF.